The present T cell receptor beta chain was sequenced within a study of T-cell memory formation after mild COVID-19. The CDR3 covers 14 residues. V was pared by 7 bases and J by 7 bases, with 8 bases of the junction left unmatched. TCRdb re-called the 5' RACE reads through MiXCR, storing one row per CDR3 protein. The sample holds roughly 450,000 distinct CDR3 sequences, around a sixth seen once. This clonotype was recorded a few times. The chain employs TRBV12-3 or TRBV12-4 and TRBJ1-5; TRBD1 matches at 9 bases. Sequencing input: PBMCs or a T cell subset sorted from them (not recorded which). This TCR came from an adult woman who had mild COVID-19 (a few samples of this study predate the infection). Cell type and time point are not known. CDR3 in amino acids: CASTLGQGRQPQHF. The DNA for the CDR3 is TGTGCCAGCACCCTAGGACAGGGGCGACAGCCCCAGCATTTT.